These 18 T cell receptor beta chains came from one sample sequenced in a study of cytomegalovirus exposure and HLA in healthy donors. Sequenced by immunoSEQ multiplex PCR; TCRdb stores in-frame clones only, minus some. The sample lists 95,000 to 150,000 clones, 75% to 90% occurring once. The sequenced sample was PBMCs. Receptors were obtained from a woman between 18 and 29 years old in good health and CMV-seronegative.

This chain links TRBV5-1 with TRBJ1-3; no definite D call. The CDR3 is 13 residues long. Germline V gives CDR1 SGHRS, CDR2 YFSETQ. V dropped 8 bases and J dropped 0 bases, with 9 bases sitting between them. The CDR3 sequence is CASKLYSGNTIYF. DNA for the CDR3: TGCGCCAGTAAGCTTTACTCTGGAAACACCATATATTTT.

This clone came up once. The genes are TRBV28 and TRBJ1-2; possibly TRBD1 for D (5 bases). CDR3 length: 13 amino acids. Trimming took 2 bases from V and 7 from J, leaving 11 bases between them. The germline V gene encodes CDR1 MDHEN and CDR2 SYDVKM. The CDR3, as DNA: TGTGCCAGCAGTTTAGGTGTAGGGGTTGGCTACACCTTC. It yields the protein CASSLGVGVGYTF.

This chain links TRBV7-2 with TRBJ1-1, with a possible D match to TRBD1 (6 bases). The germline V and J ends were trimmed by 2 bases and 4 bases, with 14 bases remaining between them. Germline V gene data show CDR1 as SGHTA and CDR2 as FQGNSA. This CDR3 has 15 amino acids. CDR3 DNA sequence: TGTGCCAGCAGCTTAAGAGAGGGGGTGAGCACTGAAGCTTTCTTT. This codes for CASSLREGVSTEAFF.

In DNA, the CDR3 is TGTGCCAGCAGTTTTACAGATAACTATGGCTACACCTTC. Its translation is CASSFTDNYGYTF. The V gene is TRBV27, the J gene TRBJ1-2; no firm D call. The CDR3 is 13 residues long. The V gene's germline CDR1 is MNHEY and CDR2 SMNVEV (reference sequence). V lost 3 bases and J 1 base, leaving 6 bases between the germline ends.

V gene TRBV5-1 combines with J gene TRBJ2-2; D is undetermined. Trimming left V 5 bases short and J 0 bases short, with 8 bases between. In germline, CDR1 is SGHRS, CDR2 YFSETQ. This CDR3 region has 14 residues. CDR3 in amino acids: CASRPTSNTGELFF. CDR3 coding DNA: TGCGCCAGCAGACCGACTTCGAACACCGGGGAGCTGTTTTTT.

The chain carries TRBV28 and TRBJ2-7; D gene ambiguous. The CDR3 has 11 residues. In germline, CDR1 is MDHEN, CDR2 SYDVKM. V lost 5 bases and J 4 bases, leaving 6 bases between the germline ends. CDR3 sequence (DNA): TGTGCCAGCAGTCTTCTGTACGAGCAGTACTTC. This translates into CASSLLYEQYF.

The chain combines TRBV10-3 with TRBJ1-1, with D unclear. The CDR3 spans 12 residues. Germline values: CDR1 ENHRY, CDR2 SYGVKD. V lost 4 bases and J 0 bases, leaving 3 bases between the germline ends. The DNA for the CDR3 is TGTGCCATCAGTGGAGTGAACACTGAAGCTTTCTTT. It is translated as CAISGVNTEAFF.

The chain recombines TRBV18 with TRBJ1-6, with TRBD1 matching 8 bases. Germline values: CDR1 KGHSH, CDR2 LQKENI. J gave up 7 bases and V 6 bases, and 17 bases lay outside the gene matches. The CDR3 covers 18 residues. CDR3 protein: CASSQSHSGTGLNSPLHF. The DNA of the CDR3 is TGTGCCAGCTCCCAATCCCATTCCGGGACAGGACTAAATTCACCCCTCCACTTT.

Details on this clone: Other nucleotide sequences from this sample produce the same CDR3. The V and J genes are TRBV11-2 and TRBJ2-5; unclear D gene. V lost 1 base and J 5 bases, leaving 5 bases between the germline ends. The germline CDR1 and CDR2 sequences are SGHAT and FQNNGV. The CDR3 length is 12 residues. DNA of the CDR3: TGTGCCAGCAGCTTAGCAGGCGAGACCCAGTACTTC. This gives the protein CASSLAGETQYF.

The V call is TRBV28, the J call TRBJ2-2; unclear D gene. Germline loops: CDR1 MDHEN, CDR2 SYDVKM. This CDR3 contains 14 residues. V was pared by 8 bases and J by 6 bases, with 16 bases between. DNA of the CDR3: TGTGCCAGCTCCCCCGTAATCGGGTCCGGGGAGCTGTTTTTT. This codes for CASSPVIGSGELFF.

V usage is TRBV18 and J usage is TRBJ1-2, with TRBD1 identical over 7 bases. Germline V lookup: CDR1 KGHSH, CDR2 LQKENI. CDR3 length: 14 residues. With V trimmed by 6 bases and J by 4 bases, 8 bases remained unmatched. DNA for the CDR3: TGTGCCAGCTCGTCGAGAGGGACAGCCTATGGCTACACCTTC. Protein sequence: CASSSRGTAYGYTF.

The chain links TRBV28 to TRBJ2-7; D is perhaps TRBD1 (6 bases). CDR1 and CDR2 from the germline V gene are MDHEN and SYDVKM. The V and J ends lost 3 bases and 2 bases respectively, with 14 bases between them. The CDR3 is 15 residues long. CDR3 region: CASSLFWGPTYEQYF. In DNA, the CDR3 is TGTGCCAGCAGTTTGTTTTGGGGGCCTACCTACGAGCAGTACTTC. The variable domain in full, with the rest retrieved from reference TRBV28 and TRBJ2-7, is DVKVTQSSRYLVKRTGEKVFLECVQDMDHENMFWYRQDPGLGLRLIYFSYDVKMKEKGDIPEGYSVSREKKERFSLILESASTNQTSMYLCASSLFWGPTYEQYFGPGTRLTVT.

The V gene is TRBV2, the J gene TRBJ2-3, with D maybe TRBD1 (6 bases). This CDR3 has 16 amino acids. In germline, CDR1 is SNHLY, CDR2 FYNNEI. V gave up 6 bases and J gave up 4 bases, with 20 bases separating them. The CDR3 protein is CASRRELGTFADTQYF. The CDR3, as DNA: TGTGCCAGCAGAAGGGAACTCGGGACATTTGCAGATACGCAGTATTTT.

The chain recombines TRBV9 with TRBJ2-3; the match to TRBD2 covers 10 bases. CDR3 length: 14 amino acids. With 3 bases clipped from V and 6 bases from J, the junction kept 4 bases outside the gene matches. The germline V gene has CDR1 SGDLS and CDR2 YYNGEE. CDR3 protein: CASSAGTSVDTQYF. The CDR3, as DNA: TGTGCCAGCAGCGCCGGGACTAGCGTGGATACGCAGTATTTT.

CDR3 sequence: CPKGTGSYEQYV. The CDR3 DNA is TGTCCGAAAGGGACAGGGTCCTACGAGCAGTACGTC. The gene calls are TRBV6-5 and TRBJ2-7, with 9 bases matching TRBD1. Germline lookup yields CDR1 MNHEY and CDR2 SVGAGI. The CDR3 is 12 amino acids.

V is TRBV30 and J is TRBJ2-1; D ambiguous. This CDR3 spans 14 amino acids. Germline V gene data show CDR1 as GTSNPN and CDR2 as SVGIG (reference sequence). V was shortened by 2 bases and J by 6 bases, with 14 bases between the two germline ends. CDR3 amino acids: CAWSPNSVLNEQFF. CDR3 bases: TGTGCCTGGAGTCCTAATTCGGTACTCAATGAGCAGTTCTTC.

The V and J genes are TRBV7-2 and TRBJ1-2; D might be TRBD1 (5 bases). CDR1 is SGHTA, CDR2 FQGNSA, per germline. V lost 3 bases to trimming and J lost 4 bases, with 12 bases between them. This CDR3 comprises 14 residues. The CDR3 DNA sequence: TGTGCCAGCAGCTTGGACATTGGATTCTATGGCTACACCTTC. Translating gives CASSLDIGFYGYTF.

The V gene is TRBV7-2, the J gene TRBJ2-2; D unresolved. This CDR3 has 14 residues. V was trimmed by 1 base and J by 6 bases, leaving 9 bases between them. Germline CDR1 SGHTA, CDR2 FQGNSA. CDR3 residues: CASSLGAYSGELFF. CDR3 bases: TGTGCCAGCAGCTTAGGCGCATATTCCGGGGAGCTGTTTTTT.